This paragraph covers one TCR beta chain sequence. It lacks a known antigen. Per-base quality was not reported, and no clone a single base away is much larger than it. This sample is drawn from a study of T cells in tumors after PD-1 blockade (dated by TCRdb to between 2018 and 2020). About the investigation overall: Exclusion criteria were prior checkpoint blockade, use of systemic immunosuppressants, or recent radiotherapy or other anti-cancer therapy within 4 weeks. To compare blood and tumor clonotypes, bulk TCR sequencing was performed on approximately nine peripheral blood samples from about five patients. On average, peripheral blood samples yielded approximately 35,000 unique clonotypes and approximately 110,000 TCR templates (range roughly 24,000-290,000). The study performed paired single-cell RNA and TCR sequencing on site-matched tumors from BCC or SCC patients before and after anti-PD-1 therapy. Patients were treated with either pembrolizumab 200 mg every 3 weeks or cemiplimab 350 mg every 2 weeks. Clinical response was assessed using RECIST version 1.1. A subset of patients also received ongoing daily vismodegib 150 mg during anti-PD-1 treatment. Study-wide conclusions, independent of this receptor: Approximately 38% of the TCR clonotypes from tumors also showed up in blood, and some novel exhausted tumor clones were present in pre-treatment blood, which suggests peripheral recruitment. Where the novel T cell clones came from was not determined, and possible sources could include lymphoid organs or rare unexpanded clones inside the tumor or in the tumor periphery.

Interpreted using the paper, the time point label stands for: before anti-PD-1 therapy. Genomic DNA extracted from tumor biopsies or peripheral blood was used for bulk TCRbeta sequencing, with input ranging from roughly 550 ng to 6,500 ng. Every patient was a poor candidate for surgical resection and had histologically proven advanced or metastatic basal or squamous cell carcinoma. Of the approximately twelve patients making up the basal cell carcinoma cohort, seven or eight underwent bulk tumor TCR sequencing. The immunoSEQ platform was used to carry out deep TCRbeta sequencing. Regarding the original processing steps: Only productive rearrangements were exported from the immunoSEQ Analyzer for downstream analysis. T cell phenotypes were assigned to bulk TCRbeta clonotypes by matching the clonotypes to single-cell RNA+TCR-seq clones with the same TCRbeta sequence. Tumor enrichment of a clone was calculated by dividing the clone's tumor frequency by the clone's PBMC frequency, both taken from bulk TCR sequencing. TCRs were grouped by GLIPH into specificity groups, defined as clusters of distinct TCRs likely recognizing common antigens via shared CDR3 motifs. TCRdb stores this immuneACCESS table with in-frame sequences only. Part of the clones is absent; in the studies checked, under half of the shortfall reflects unresolved V genes, and no reason is known for the rest. The V and J calls and clone size are taken from that table; D and trimming were inferred from the DNA. The sample table contains about 59,000 clones; only one count was recorded for around four fifths of them. The ten most abundant clones make up 13% of the sample.

The sequences come from PBMCs, collected before anti-PD-1 treatment. The receptor comes from a human donor with basal cell carcinoma.

The CDR3: CASSFGTTNYGYTF. In nucleotides, the sequence is TGTGCCAGCAGCTTTGGCACGACTAACTATGGCTACACCTTC. The chain links TRBV5-6 with TRBJ1-2; too little of a D gene remains to name it. V is clipped by 2 bases and J by 0 bases, and the sequence between their germline boundaries is 8 bases long. The CDR1 and CDR2 encoded by the germline V gene are SGHDT and YYEEEE. Measured from the cysteine to the phenylalanine, the CDR3 is 14 residues long. The retained sequence is limited to the CDR3, 42 bases, with the frame set at the first base.